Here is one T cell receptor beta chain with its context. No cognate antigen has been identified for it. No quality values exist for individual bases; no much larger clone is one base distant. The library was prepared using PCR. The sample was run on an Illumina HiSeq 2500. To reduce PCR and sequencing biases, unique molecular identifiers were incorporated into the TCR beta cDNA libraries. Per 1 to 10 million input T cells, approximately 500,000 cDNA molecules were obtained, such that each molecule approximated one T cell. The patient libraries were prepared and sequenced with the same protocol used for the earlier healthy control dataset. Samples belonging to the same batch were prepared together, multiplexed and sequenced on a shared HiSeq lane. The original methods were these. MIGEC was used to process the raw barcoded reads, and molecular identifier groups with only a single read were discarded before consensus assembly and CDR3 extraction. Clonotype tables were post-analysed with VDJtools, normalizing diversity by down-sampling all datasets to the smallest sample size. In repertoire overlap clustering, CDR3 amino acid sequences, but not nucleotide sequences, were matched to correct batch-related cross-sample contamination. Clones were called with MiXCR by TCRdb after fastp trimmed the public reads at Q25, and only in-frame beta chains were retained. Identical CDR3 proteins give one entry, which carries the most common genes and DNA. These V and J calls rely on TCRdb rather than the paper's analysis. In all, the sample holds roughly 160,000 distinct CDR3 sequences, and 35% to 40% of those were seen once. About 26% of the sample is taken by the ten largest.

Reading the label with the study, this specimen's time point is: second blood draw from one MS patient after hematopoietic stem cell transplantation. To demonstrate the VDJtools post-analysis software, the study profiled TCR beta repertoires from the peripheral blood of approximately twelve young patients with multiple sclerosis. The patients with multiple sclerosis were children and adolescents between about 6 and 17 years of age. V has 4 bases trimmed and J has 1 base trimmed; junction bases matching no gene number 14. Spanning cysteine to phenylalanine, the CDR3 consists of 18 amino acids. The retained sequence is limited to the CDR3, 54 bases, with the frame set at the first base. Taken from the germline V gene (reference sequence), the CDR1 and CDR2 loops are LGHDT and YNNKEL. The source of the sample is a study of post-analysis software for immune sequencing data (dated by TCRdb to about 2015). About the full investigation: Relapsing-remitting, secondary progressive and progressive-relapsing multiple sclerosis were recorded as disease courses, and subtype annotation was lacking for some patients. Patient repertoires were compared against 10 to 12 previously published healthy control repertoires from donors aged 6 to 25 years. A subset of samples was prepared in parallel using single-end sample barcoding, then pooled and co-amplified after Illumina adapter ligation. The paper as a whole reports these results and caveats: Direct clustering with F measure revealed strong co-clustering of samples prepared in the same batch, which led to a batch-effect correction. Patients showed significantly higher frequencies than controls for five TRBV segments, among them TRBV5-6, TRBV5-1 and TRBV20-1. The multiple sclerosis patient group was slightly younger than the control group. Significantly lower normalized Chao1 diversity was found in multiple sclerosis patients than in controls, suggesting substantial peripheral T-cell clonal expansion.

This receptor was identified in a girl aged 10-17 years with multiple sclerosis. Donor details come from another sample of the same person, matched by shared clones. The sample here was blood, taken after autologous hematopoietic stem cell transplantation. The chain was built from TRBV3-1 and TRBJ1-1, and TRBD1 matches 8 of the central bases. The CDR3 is CASSRQGRWEFWNTEAFF. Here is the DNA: TGTGCCAGCAGCCGACAGGGGAGGTGGGAATTTTGGAACACTGAAGCTTTCTTT. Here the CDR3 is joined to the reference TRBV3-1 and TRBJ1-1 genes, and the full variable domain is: DTAVSQTPKYLVTQMGNDKSIKCEQNLGHDTMYWYKQDSKKFLKIMFSYNNKELIINETVPNRFSPKSPDKAHLNLHINSLELGDSAVYFCASSRQGRWEFWNTEAFFGQGTRLTVV.